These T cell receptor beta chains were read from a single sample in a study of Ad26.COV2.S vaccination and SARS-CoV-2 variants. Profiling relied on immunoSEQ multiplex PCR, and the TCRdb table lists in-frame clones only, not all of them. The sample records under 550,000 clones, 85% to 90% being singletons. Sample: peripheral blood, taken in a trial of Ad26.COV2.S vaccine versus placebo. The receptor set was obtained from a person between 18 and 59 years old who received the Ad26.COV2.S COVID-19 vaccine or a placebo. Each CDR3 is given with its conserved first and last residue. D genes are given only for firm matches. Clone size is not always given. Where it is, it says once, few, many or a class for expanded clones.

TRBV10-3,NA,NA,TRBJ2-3,CALTPRDTQYF,TGTGCCTTAACGCCCAGAGATACGCAGTATTTT
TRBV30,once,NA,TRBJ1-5,CAWSADSGGNQPQHF,TGTGCCTGGAGTGCAGATTCAGGTGGCAATCAGCCCCAGCATTTT
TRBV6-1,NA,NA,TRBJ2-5,CASSDLTRKETQYF,TGTGCCAGCAGTGACCTGACACGTAAAGAGACCCAGTACTTC
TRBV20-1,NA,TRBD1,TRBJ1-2,CSASGGQIYGYTF,TGCAGTGCTAGTGGGGGACAGATCTATGGCTACACCTTC
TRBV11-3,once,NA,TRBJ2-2,CASSLGGDPNTGELFF,TGTGCCAGCAGCTTAGGTGGGGATCCGAACACCGGGGAGCTGTTTTTT
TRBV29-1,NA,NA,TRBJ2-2,CSVATGNTGELFF,TGCAGCGTTGCGACAGGGAACACCGGGGAGCTGTTTTTT
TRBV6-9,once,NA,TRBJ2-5,CASTPGDPQETQYF,TGTGCCAGCACCCCAGGGGACCCACAAGAGACCCAGTACTTC
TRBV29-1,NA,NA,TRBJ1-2,CSVEERGYGYTF,TGCAGCGTTGAAGAGCGGGGTTATGGCTACACCTTC
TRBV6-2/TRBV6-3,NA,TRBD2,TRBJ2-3,CASSSRPGLMTDTQYF,TGTGCCAGCAGTTCCCGACCGGGACTAATGACAGATACGCAGTATTTT
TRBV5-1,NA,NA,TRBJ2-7,CASSSSWDTSYEQYF,TGCGCCAGCAGCTCCTCTTGGGACACATCCTACGAGCAGTACTTC
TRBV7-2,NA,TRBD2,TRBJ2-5,CASSPWTSGSQETQYF,TGTGCCAGCAGCCCCTGGACTAGCGGGAGTCAAGAGACCCAGTACTTC
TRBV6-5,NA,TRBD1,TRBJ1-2,CASRQRQGSNYGYTF,TGTGCCAGCAGACAAAGACAGGGTTCTAACTATGGCTACACCTTC
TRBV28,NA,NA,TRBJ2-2,CASSPRGANTGELFF,TGTGCCAGCAGCCCCAGGGGCGCGAACACCGGGGAGCTGTTTTTT
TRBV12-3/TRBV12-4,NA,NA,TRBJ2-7,CASGDYEQYF,TGTGCCAGCGGAGACTACGAGCAGTACTTC
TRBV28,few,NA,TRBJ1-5,CASRKGGLISNQPQHF,TGTGCCAGCAGAAAGGGAGGGTTGATTAGCAATCAGCCCCAGCATTTT